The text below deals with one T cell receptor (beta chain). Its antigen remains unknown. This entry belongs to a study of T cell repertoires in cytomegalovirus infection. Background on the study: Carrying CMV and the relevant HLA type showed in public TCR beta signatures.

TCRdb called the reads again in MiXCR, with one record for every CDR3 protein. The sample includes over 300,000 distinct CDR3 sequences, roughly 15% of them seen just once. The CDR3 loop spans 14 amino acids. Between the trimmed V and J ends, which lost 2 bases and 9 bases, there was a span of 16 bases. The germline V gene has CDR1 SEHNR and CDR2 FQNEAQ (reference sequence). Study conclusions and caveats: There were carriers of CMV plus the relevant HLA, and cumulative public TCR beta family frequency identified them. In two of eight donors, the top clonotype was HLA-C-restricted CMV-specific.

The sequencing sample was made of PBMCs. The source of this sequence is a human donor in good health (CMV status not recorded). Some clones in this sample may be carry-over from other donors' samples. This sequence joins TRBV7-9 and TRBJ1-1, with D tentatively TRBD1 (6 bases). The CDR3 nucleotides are TGTGCCAGCAGCTTATTGGGTTCAGGGGCGCAAGCTTTCTTT. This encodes CASSLLGSGAQAFF. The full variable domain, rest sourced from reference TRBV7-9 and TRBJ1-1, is DTGVSQNPRHKITKRGQNVTFRCDPISEHNRLYWYRQTLGQGPEFLTYFQNEAQLEKSRLLSDRFSAERPKGSFSTLEIQRTEQGDSAMYLCASSLLGSGAQAFFGQGTRLTVV.